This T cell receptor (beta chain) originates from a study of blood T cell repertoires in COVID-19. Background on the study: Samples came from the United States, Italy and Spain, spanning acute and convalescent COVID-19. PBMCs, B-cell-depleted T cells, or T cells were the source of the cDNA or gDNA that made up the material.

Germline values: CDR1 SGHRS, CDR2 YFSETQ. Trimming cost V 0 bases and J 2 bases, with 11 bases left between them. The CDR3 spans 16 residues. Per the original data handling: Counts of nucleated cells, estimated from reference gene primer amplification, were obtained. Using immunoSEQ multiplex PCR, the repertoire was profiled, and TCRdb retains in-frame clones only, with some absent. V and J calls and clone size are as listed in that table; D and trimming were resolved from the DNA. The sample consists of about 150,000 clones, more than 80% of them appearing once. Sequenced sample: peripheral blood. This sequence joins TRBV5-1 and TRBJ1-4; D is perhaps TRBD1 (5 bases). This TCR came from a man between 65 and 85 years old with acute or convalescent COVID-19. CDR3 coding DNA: TGCGCCAGCAGCTTGGAAGGGGATGCTACTAATGAAAAACTGTTTTTT. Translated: CASSLEGDATNEKLFF.